This TCR beta chain is from a study of cytomegalovirus exposure and HLA in healthy donors. Study outcomes and limitations: Cytomegalovirus association was assigned to about 150 TCR beta chains. Most observed TCR sequences were rare, whereas some public TCRs were detected in many donors.

The repertoire was sequenced with immunoSEQ multiplex PCR; TCRdb's copy has only in-frame clones and lacks some. The sample contains under 200,000 clones, under 95% of which appear only once. In regard to this clone: Antigen: not known.

The ends lost 1 base at V and 3 bases at J; junction bases unmatched: 0. From germline, CDR1 is KGHSH and CDR2 LQKENI. This CDR3 has 15 residues. The sequenced sample consisted of PBMCs. The clonotype comes from a woman under 30 in good health and CMV-seropositive. The chain is built from TRBV18 and TRBJ2-2, with 9 bases fitting TRBD2. This CDR3 reads CASSPLAGDTGELFF. The CDR3 DNA reads TGTGCCAGCTCACCACTAGCGGGGGACACCGGGGAGCTGTTTTTT.